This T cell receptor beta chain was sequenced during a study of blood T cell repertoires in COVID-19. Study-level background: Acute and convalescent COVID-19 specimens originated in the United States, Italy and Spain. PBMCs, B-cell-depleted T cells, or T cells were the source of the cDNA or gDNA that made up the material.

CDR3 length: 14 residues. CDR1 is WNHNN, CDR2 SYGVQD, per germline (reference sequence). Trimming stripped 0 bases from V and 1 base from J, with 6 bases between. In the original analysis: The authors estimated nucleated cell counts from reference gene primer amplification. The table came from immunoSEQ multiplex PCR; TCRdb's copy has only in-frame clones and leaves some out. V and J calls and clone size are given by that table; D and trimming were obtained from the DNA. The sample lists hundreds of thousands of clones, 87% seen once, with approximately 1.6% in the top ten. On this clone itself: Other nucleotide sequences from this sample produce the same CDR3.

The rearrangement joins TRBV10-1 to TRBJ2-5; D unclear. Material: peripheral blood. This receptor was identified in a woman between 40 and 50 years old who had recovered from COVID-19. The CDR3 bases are TGCGCCAGCAGTGAGTCTCCCAGCCAAGAGACCCAGTACTTC. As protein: CASSESPSQETQYF.